Sequencing of this T cell receptor beta chain was carried out in a study of blood T cell repertoires in COVID-19. Authors' processing steps: Reference gene primer amplification gave estimated nucleated cell counts. The assay was immunoSEQ multiplex PCR, and TCRdb's table has in-frame clones only and misses some. Clonal size and the V and J genes are those of that table, whereas D and trimming came from the DNA. This table holds some 200,000 clones, 70% to 85% found once. V was trimmed by 3 bases and J by 9 bases, leaving 18 bases between them. CDR1 and CDR2 (germline): SNHLY, FYNNEI. This CDR3 is 14 amino acids long.

The source is a human donor with acute or convalescent COVID-19. The donor label of this sample is uncertain. The chain joins TRBV2 to TRBJ2-7, with D perhaps TRBD2 (5 bases). Sequenced material: peripheral blood. The CDR3 is CASSEEVAASGQYF. In nucleotides, the CDR3 is TGTGCCAGCAGTGAGGAGGTAGCAGCATCGGGGCAGTACTTC.